This TCR beta chain was recovered during a study of response to subunit inactivated influenza vaccine. A single record per CDR3 protein comes from TCRdb applying MiXCR to the RT-PCR reads. The sample lists about 700,000 distinct CDR3 sequences; approximately 15% were seen once. With respect to this clonotype: Its target is unknown.

The study's findings and limits: The authors proposed limited new T cell recruitment per seasonal influenza vaccination.

The germline V gene has CDR1 SGHRS and CDR2 YFSETQ. This CDR3 has 13 amino acids. Trimming left V 7 bases short and J 2 bases short, with 13 bases between. The sequence came from a man between 50 and 59 years old who received an inactivated influenza vaccine. The chain joins TRBV5-1 to TRBJ2-7, with a tentative D call TRBD2 (6 bases). The sample in question was PBMCs from blood, obtained less than 15 days before vaccination. The CDR3 here is CASAEGGPYEQYF. The CDR3 nucleotides read TGCGCCAGCGCGGAGGGTGGACCCTACGAGCAGTACTTC.